This T cell receptor (beta chain) was identified in a study of T-cell reconstitution after alpha-beta-depleted transplantation in children. Study outcomes and limitations: Several hundred graft clones that had expanded were reportedly the source of alpha-beta T cells about two months after transplant. The study traced high day-60 TCRbeta diversity in some patients to surviving recipient T cells and thymic progenitors. Newly produced T cells mostly provided counts and TCRbeta diversity after one year, as hyperexpanded clones declined.

This sample's TCRbeta library carried unique molecular identifier barcodes. TCRdb used MiXCR to reprocess the PCR reads, holding one entry per CDR3 protein. The top ten hold 4.5% to 5.5% of the sample, which has 200,000 to 250,000 distinct CDR3 sequences, about 24% seen once. V lost 6 bases to trimming and J lost 6 bases; unmatched junction nucleotides: 7. Germline CDR1 is DFQATT and CDR2 is SNEGSKA (reference sequence). The CDR3 covers 13 residues. Comments on this clonotype: Its target is not known.

The source was PBMCs, mostly from graft donor cells, collected 360 days after TCRalphabeta/CD19-depleted stem cell transplant. The rearrangement links TRBV20-1 to TRBJ1-1, with 10 positions matching TRBD1. The sequence was obtained from a female patient between 2 and 15 years old who had a stem cell transplant for congenital amegakaryocytic thrombocytopenia, so the T cells may come from the graft donor. CDR3 in amino acids: CSADRGRNAEAFF. For the CDR3, the DNA is TGCAGTGCCGACAGGGGGCGAAACGCTGAAGCTTTCTTT.